Presented here are 10 T cell receptor beta chains from one specimen sequenced in a study of blood T cells in healthy people across ages. It was with a sample-barcoded 5' primer and a J-beta primer mix that a second PCR of roughly 7 to 12 cycles was run. TCRdb passed the 5' RACE reads through MiXCR, listing each CDR3 protein once. This table has approximately 780,000 distinct CDR3 sequences, around 25% appearing once. These data are also associated with another study on T cells of mothers and their children.

Sequencing was performed on blood. Receptors originate from a boy between 10 and 17 years old in good health.

This sequence joins TRBV20-1 and TRBJ2-3, with 7 bases aligning to TRBD1. The V gene end was trimmed by 3 bases and the J gene end by 4 bases; junction bases not matched to a gene: 10. In germline, CDR1 is DFQATT, CDR2 SNEGSKA (reference sequence). The CDR3 is made up of 15 amino acids. Written as DNA, the CDR3 is TGCAGTGCTAGGTTGACAGGGAAGATGGCAGATACGCAGTATTTT. Its translation: CSARLTGKMADTQYF.

This clonotype was counted at least ten times. The J gene is TRBJ2-3, the V gene TRBV5-1; maybe TRBD2 (7 bases). The CDR3 sequence is 16 residues long. CDR1 is SGHRS, CDR2 YFSETQ, per germline. V was clipped by 0 bases and J by 2 bases, with 13 bases between them. The CDR3 reads CASSLARGADTDTQYF. In nucleotides, the CDR3 is TGCGCCAGCAGCTTGGCCCGGGGGGCCGACACAGATACGCAGTATTTT.

This clonotype was picked up a small number of times. The V call is TRBV4-1, the J call TRBJ2-7; 8 positions match TRBD1. Germline-derived CDR1 and CDR2 are MGHRA and YSYEKL. V was clipped by 2 bases and J by 6 bases; unmatched bases: 9. This CDR3 region has 15 residues. The chain's CDR3 is CASSQIAQGAGEQYF. In DNA, the CDR3 is TGCGCCAGCAGCCAAATAGCTCAGGGGGCTGGCGAGCAGTACTTC.

For this clonotype: One junction end does not reproduce the germline sequence, and a read error may be involved. This chain joins TRBV12-3 or TRBV12-4 and TRBJ1-3, with 8 bases aligning to TRBD1. The CDR3 spans 16 residues. CDR3 in DNA: TGTGCCAGCAGCTTAGACTCACAGGGGGCTGGAAACACCATATATTTT. Amino acids: CASSLDSQGAGNTIYF.

This clonotype was recorded once. A read error may account for a junction end that differs from germline. The chain couples TRBV5-1 to TRBJ1-1; possible D gene TRBD1, 5 bases. Germline V CDR1 and CDR2: SGHRS, YFSETQ. The CDR3 spans 14 residues. The CDR3 loop reads CASSLDPRDGSWRF. In DNA, the CDR3 is TGCGCCAGCAGCTTGGACCCCCGGGACGGATCCTGGCGCTTT. The variable domain in full, with the rest retrieved from reference TRBV5-1 and TRBJ1-1, is KAGVTQTPRYLIKTRGQQVTLSCSPISGHRSVSWYQQTPGQGLQFLFEYFSETQRNKGNFPGRFSGRQFSNSRSEMNVSTLELGDSALYLCASSLDPRDGSWRFGQGTRLTVV.

A few counts support this clonotype. This chain joins TRBV10-3 and TRBJ2-5; TRBD2 agrees at 15 bases. The DNA end favors TRBJ2-1, so the J call may be wrong. The CDR3 is made up of 15 amino acids. Germline V gives CDR1 ENHRY, CDR2 SYGVKD. The CDR3: CAIRGTSGGRDEQFF. CDR3 sequence (DNA): TGTGCCATCAGGGGGACTAGCGGGGGGCGGGATGAGCAGTTCTTC.

This clonotype appeared a few times. The CDR3 DNA reads as TGCAGTGCTGCTACCCGGACAGATCGCACTGAAGCTTTCTTT. Protein: CSAATRTDRTEAFF. The V call is TRBV20-1, the J call TRBJ1-1; D might be TRBD1 (6 bases). The germline V gene encodes CDR1 DFQATT and CDR2 SNEGSKA (reference sequence). Trimming shortened V by 5 bases and J by 4 bases, and 17 bases separated the two germline ends. The CDR3 contains 14 residues.

This clonotype was seen just once. This sequence joins TRBV30 and TRBJ2-4; D not resolved. This CDR3 spans 15 amino acids. Trimming removed 1 base at V and 0 bases at J, with 10 bases between. CDR1 is GTSNPN and CDR2 is SVGIG in the germline V gene (reference sequence). The CDR3 spells CAWSDENLAKNIQYF. CDR3 nucleotide sequence: TGTGCCTGGAGTGACGAGAACCTAGCCAAAAACATTCAGTACTTC.

This clonotype was counted only a few times. The gene calls are TRBV12-3 or TRBV12-4 and TRBJ1-4, with TRBD1 matching 8 bases. V lost 5 bases to trimming and J lost 3 bases; unmatched junction nucleotides: 5. The CDR3 contains 15 residues. The CDR3 DNA is TGTGCCAGCAGTCCACAGGGGGATGCTAATGAAAAACTGTTTTTT. It encodes CASSPQGDANEKLFF.

The J gene is TRBJ2-1, the V gene TRBV5-1; 7 bases fit TRBD1. V was pared by 8 bases and J by 4 bases, with 18 bases of the junction left unmatched. The CDR3 consists of 17 residues. In germline, CDR1 is SGHRS, CDR2 YFSETQ. CDR3: CASRNSIGTDHYNEQFF. CDR3 nucleotides: TGCGCCAGTAGGAACTCGATCGGGACAGACCATTACAATGAGCAGTTCTTC.